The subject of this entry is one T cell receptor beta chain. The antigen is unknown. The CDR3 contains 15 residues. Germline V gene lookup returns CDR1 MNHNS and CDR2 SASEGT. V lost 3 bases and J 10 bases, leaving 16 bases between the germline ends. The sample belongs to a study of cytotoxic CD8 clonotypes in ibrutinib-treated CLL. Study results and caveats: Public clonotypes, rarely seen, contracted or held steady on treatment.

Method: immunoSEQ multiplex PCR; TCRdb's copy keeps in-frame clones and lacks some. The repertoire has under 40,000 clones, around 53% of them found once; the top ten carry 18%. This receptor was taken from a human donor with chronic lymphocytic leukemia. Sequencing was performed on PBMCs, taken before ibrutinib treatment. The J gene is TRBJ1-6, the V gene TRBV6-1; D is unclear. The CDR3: CASSELSGFWSPLHF. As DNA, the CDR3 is TGTGCCAGCAGTGAGTTGTCAGGATTTTGGTCACCCCTCCACTTT.